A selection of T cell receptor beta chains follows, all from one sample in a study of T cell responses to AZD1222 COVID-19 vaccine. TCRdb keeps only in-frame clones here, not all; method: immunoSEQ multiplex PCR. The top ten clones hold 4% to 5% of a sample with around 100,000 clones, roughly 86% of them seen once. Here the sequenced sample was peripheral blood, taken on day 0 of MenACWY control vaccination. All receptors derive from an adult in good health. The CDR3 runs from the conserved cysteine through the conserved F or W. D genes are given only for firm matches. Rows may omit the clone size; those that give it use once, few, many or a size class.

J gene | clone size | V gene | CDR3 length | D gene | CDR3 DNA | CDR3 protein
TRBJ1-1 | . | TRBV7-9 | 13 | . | TGTGCCAGCAGCTTAGAGGCGGACACTGAAGCTTTCTTT | CASSLEADTEAFF
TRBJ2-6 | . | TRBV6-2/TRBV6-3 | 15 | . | TGTGCCAGCAGTTACAGGGTCTCTGGGGCCAACGTCCTGACTTTC | CASSYRVSGANVLTF
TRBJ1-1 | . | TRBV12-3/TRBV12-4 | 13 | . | TGTGCCAGCAGTCAGGACAGGAACACTGAAGCTTTCTTT | CASSQDRNTEAFF
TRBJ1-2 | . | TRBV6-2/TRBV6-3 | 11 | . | TGTGCCAGCAGATACACGGGCGGCTACACCTTC | CASRYTGGYTF
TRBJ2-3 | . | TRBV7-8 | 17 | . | TGTGCCAGCAGCTTAGGTCGGGCGATGGGGGCTCAAGATACGCAGTATTTT | CASSLGRAMGAQDTQYF
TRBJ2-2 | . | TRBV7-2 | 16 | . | TGTGCCAGCAGCCCCCGGGGGGCCCGAAACACCGGGGAGCTGTTTTTT | CASSPRGARNTGELFF
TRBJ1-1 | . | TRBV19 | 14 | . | TGTGCCAGTAGTTCGCGGAGGATGAACACTGAAGCTTTCTTT | CASSSRRMNTEAFF
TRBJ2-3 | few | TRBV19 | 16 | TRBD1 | TGTGCCAGTAGTTTGGGGACAGAGAGTGTGGCAGATACGCAGTATTTT | CASSLGTESVADTQYF
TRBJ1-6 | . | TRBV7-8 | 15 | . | TGTGCCAGCAGCCCTCTGACCCGGGACACGTCACCCCTCCACTTT | CASSPLTRDTSPLHF
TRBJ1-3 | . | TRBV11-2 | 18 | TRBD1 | TGTGCCAGCAGCCAACAGGGGGCGAATCCCCGCACTGGAAACACCATATATTTT | CASSQQGANPRTGNTIYF
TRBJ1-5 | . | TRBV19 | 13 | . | TGTGCCAGTAGTACAACAGGGCCAGCGCCCCAGCATTTT | CASSTTGPAPQHF
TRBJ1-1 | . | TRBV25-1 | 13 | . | TGTGCCAGCAGTGGCACAGGGAGTCAAGAAGCTTTCTTT | CASSGTGSQEAFF
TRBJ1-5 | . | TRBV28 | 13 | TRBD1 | TGTGCCAGCAGGACAGGGTGGGTTCAGCCCCAGCATTTT | CASRTGWVQPQHF
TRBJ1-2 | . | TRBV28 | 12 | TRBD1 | TGTGCCAGCAGGACAGGGTCCTATGGCTACACCTTC | CASRTGSYGYTF
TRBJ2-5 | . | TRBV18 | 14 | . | TGTGCCAGCTCACCACCCGCTTACCAAGAGACCCAGTACTTC | CASSPPAYQETQYF
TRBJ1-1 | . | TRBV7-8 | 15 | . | TGTGCCAGCAGCCCTATAGGGCCCCTTAAGGGGACGGGTTTCTTT | CASSPIGPLKGTGFF
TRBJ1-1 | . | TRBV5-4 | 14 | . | TGTGCCAGCAGTCAAACGGGAGGCGGCGCTGAAGCTTTCTTT | CASSQTGGGAEAFF
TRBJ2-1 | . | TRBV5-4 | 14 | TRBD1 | TGTGCCAGCAGCACCAGGACAGGGATGAATGAGCAGTTCTTC | CASSTRTGMNEQFF
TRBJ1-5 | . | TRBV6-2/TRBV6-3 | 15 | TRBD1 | TGTGCCAGCAGTTACTTAGGGACAGGGCATCAGCCCCAGCATTTT | CASSYLGTGHQPQHF
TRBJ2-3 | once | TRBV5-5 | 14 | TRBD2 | TGTGCCAGCAGCTTGTCGGGGGGTCCAGATACGCAGTATTTT | CASSLSGGPDTQYF
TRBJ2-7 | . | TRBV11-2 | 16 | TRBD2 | TGTGCCAGCAGCTTCGGGACTAGCGGGAGGGCCGGGGAGCAGTACTTC | CASSFGTSGRAGEQYF
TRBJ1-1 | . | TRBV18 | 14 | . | TGTGCCAGCTCACCAAGGACAGCCTCTCATGAAGCTTTCTTT | CASSPRTASHEAFF
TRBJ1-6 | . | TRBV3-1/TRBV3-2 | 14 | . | TGTGCCAGCAGCCAAGGACGGGTCCGGTCACCCCTCCACTTT | CASSQGRVRSPLHF
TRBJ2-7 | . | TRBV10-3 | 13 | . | TGTGCCATCAGTTGGGACCGAGGCTACGAGCAGTACTTC | CAISWDRGYEQYF
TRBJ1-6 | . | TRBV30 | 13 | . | TGTGCCTGGAGGGAGCGACCGAGTTCACCCCTCCACTTT | CAWRERPSSPLHF
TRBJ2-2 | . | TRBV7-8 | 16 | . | TGTGCCAGCAGCGCTACACAGGGTACGAACACCGGGGAGCTGTTTTTT | CASSATQGTNTGELFF
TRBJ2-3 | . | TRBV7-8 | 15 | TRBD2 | TGTGCCAGCAGCTCCCACGGGGGGGCAACAGATACGCAGTATTTT | CASSSHGGATDTQYF
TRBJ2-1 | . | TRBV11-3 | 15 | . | TGTGCCAGCAGCCCGGGGGGCCCCTCCTACAATGAGCAGTTCTTC | CASSPGGPSYNEQFF
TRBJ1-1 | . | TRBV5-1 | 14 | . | TGCGCCAGCAGCTTGTCGGGGCGAGGCACTGAAGCTTTCTTT | CASSLSGRGTEAFF
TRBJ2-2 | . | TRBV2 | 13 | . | TGTGCCAGCAGGACAAGGGCGACCGGGGAGCTGTTTTTT | CASRTRATGELFF
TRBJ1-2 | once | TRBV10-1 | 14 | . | TGCGCCAGCAGTGAGTCTGGCAGGAACTATGGCTACACCTTC | CASSESGRNYGYTF
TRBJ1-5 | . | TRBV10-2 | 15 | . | TGCGCCAGCAGTGAGTCGGGACAAGGCAATCAGCCCCAGCATTTT | CASSESGQGNQPQHF
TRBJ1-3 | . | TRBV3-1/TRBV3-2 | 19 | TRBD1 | TGTGCCAGCAGCCAAGAAGGTAGCCTTTGGGGACAGGGTGGAAACACCATATATTTT | CASSQEGSLWGQGGNTIYF
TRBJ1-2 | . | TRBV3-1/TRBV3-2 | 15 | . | TGTGCCAGCAGCCAAGCGTTGGCAGGGAACTATGGCTACACCTTC | CASSQALAGNYGYTF
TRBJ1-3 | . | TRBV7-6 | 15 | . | TGTGCCAGCAGCTTAGAGGCGGGGTTTGGAAACACCATATATTTT | CASSLEAGFGNTIYF
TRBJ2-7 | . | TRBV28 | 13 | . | TGTGCCAGCAGTTTCCCAGGGCCCTACGAGCAGTACTTC | CASSFPGPYEQYF
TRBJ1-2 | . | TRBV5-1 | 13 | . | TGCGCCAGCAGCTTTTCCGGAGAGGGCGGCTACACCTTC | CASSFSGEGGYTF
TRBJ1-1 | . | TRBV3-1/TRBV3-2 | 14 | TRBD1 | TGTGCCAGCAGCCCCCGGGACAGGAACACTGAAGCTTTCTTT | CASSPRDRNTEAFF
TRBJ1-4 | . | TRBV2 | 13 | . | TGTGCCGGAGCCGAGGGGACAATTGAAAAACTGTTTTTT | CAGAEGTIEKLFF
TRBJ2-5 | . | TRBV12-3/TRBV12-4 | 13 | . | TGTGCCAGCAGTTTCCGAATGGGAGAGACCCAGTACTTC | CASSFRMGETQYF